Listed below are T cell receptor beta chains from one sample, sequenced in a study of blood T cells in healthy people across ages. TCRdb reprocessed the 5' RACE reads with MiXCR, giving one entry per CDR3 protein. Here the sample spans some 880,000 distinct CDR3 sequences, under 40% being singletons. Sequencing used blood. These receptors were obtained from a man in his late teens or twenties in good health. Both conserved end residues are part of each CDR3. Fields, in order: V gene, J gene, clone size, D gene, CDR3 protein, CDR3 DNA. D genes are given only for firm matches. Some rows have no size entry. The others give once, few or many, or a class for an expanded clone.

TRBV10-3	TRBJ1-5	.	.	CAIGTANQPQHF	TGTGCCATCGGAACAGCTAATCAGCCCCAGCATTTT
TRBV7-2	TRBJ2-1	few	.	CASSSGPSSYNEQFF	TGTGCCAGCAGCTCGGGACCATCGAGCTACAATGAGCAGTTCTTC
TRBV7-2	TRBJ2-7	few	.	CASSPLVFVTYEQYF	TGTGCCAGCAGCCCCTTGGTCTTCGTAACCTACGAGCAGTACTTC
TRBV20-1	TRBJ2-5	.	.	CSCPDRSLTQYF	TGCAGTTGCCCGGACCGGTCGCTGACCCAGTACTTC
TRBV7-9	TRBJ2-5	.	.	CASSPDGTQYF	TGTGCCAGCAGCCCAGATGGTACCCAGTACTTC
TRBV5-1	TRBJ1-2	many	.	CASSSNMGVANGYTF	TGCGCCAGCAGCTCAAACATGGGTGTAGCGAATGGCTACACCTTC
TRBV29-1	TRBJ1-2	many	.	CSVEDRWGYTF	TGCAGCGTTGAAGATCGGTGGGGCTACACCTTC
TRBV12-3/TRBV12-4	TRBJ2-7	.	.	CASSRESSYNERYF	TGTGCCAGCAGTCGGGAGAGCTCCTACAATGAGCGGTACTTC
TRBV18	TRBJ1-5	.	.	CASSGEGSEPQHF	TGTGCCAGCTCAGGAGAGGGGAGCGAGCCCCAGCATTTT
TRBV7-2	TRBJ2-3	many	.	CASSLVLRVTDTQYF	TGTGCCAGCAGCTTAGTGCTTCGAGTCACAGATACGCAGTATTTT
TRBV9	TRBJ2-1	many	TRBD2	CASSVVGGGSYNEQFF	TGTGCCAGCAGCGTAGTTGGCGGGGGGTCCTACAATGAGCAGTTCTTC
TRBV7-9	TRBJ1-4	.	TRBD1	CASSLPGGREKLFF	TGTGCCAGCAGCTTACCAGGGGGTCGAGAAAAACTGTTTTTT
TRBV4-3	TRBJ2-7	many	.	CASSQGLSLYEQYF	TGCGCCAGCAGCCAAGGTCTCAGTCTCTACGAGCAGTACTTC
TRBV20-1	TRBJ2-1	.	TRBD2	CSARLAGGLAVSNEQFF	TGCAGTGCAAGACTAGCGGGGGGGCTCGCGGTTTCCAATGAGCAGTTCTTC
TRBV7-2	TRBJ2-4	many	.	CASSSRGFRAKNIQYF	TGTGCCAGCAGCTCCAGGGGTTTCCGAGCCAAAAACATTCAGTACTTC
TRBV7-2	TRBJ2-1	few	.	CASSLVGVTGYNEQFF	TGTGCCAGCAGCTTAGTCGGGGTCACAGGCTACAATGAGCAGTTCTTC
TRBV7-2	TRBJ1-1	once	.	CASSWPGVNMNTEAFF	TGTGCCAGCAGCTGGCCGGGGGTCAACATGAACACTGAAGCTTTCTTT
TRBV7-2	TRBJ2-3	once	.	CASSPFPHEGADTQYF	TGTGCCAGCAGCCCCTTCCCGCACGAGGGTGCAGATACGCAGTATTTT
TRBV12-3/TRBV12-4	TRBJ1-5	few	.	CASRQEPYSNQPQHF	TGTGCCAGTAGACAGGAGCCCTATAGCAATCAGCCCCAGCATTTT
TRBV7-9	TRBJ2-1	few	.	CASSLAGLESDEQFF	TGTGCCAGCAGCTTAGCGGGACTCGAGAGCGATGAGCAGTTCTTC
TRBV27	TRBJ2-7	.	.	CASIKIPEDTFRYEQYF	TGTGCCAGCATCAAAATTCCCGAGGATACCTTTCGCTACGAGCAGTACTTC
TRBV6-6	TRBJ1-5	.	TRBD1	CASSYSTGAYGQPQHF	TGTGCCAGCAGTTACTCGACAGGGGCGTACGGTCAGCCCCAGCATTTT
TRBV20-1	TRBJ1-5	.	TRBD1	CSARDQAGQGFYSNQPQHF	TGCAGTGCTAGAGATCAGGCGGGACAGGGCTTTTATAGCAATCAGCCCCAGCATTTT
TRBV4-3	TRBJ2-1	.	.	CASSQGDHSSYNEQSF	TGCGCCAGCAGCCAAGGGGACCACAGCTCCTACAATGAGCAGTCCTTC
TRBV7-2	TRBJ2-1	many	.	CASSGPGPIYNEQFF	TGTGCCAGCAGCGGACCGGGACCCATCTACAATGAGCAGTTCTTC
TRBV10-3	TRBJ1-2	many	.	CAISDQDLYGYTF	TGTGCCATCAGTGATCAGGACCTCTATGGCTACACCTTC
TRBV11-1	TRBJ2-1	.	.	CASSKRMDFQETQFF	TGTGCCAGCAGCAAACGGATGGACTTTCAAGAGACCCAGTTCTTC
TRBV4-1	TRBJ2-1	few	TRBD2	CASHLMAGGQNEQFF	TGCGCCAGCCACCTGATGGCGGGGGGGCAGAATGAGCAGTTCTTC
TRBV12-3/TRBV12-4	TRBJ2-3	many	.	CASSLEPADTQYF	TGTGCCAGCAGTTTAGAACCAGCGGATACGCAGTATTTT
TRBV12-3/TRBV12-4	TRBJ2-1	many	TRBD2	CASSSSTSGGEDNEQFF	TGTGCCAGCAGTTCGTCGACTAGCGGGGGGGAAGACAATGAGCAGTTCTTC
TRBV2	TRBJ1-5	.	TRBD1	CASRDRGGQPQHF	TGTGCCAGCCGCGACAGGGGGGGCCAGCCCCAGCATTTT
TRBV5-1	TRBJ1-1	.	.	CASSADAGPSTEAFF	TGCGCCAGCTCAGCTGATGCGGGCCCCAGCACTGAAGCTTTCTTT
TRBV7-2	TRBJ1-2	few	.	CASSLVPSANYGYTF	TGTGCCAGCAGCTTAGTTCCGTCGGCTAACTATGGCTACACCTTC
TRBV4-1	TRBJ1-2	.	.	CASSQEGTSGRGYTF	TGCGCCAGCAGCCAAGAAGGGACCTCCGGTCGCGGCTACACCTTC
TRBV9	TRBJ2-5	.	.	CASSVVAGGETQYF	TGTGCCAGCAGCGTAGTGGCAGGAGGAGAGACCCAGTACTTC
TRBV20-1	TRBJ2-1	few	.	CSAGGIAGNEQFF	TGCAGTGCTGGAGGTATTGCGGGCAATGAGCAGTTCTTC
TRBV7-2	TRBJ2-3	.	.	CASSRTGASSTDTQYF	TGTGCCAGCAGCCGTACCGGGGCCTCTAGCACAGATACGCAGTATTTT
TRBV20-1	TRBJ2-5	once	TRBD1	CSAAGGQQETQYF	TGCAGTGCTGCAGGGGGCCAGCAAGAGACCCAGTACTTC
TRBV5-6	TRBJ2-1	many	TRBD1	CASGTGLAEQFF	TGTGCCTCCGGGACAGGGCTCGCTGAGCAGTTCTTC
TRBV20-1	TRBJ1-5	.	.	CSARVGTLNQPQHF	TGCAGTGCTAGAGTTGGGACACTCAATCAGCCCCAGCATTTT
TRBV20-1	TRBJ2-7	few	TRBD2	CSASLAGGYNEQYF	TGCAGTGCTTCACTAGCGGGGGGGTACAATGAGCAGTACTTC
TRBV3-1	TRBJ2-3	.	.	CASSQDPGSDTQYF	TGTGCCAGCAGCCAAGACCCGGGGTCAGATACGCAGTATTTT
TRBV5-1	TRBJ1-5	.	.	CASSLEVAGYNQPQHF	TGCGCCAGCAGCTTGGAGGTGGCAGGCTACAATCAGCCCCAGCATTTT
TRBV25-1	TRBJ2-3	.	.	CASSEAPVLYPQGADTQYF	TGTGCCAGCAGTGAAGCCCCGGTTTTATACCCACAGGGTGCAGATACGCAGTATTTT
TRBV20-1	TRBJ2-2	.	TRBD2	CSASASGRNTGELFF	TGCAGTGCTTCTGCTAGCGGGAGGAACACCGGGGAGCTGTTTTTT
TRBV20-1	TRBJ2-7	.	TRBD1	CSAGDRDSTYEQYF	TGCAGTGCTGGGGACAGGGACTCAACCTACGAGCAGTACTTC
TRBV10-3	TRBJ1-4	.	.	CAISEPNSGEKLFF	TGTGCCATCAGTGAGCCAAACAGTGGTGAAAAACTGTTTTTT
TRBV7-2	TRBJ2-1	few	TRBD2	CASREGGSSYNEQFF	TGTGCCAGCAGGGAAGGCGGGAGCTCCTACAATGAGCAGTTCTTC
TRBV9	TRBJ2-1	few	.	CASSVAGSTLYNEQFF	TGTGCCAGCAGCGTAGCTGGCTCGACCCTATACAATGAGCAGTTCTTC
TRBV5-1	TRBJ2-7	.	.	CASSFARSYEQYF	TGCGCCAGCAGCTTTGCTAGGTCCTACGAGCAGTACTTC
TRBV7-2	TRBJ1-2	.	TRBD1	CASSSSRGREGLGYTF	TGTGCCAGCAGCTCCTCCAGGGGGCGCGAGGGGCTTGGCTACACCTTC
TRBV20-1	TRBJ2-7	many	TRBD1	CSQSQTGFYEQYF	TGCAGTCAGAGTCAGACAGGGTTCTACGAGCAGTACTTC